Presented here are 3 T cell receptor beta chains from one specimen sequenced in a study of CD8+ T cells in alopecia areata. Following RNA extraction, reverse transcription yielded cDNA that acted as the sequencing template. Generated by immunoSEQ multiplex PCR, the TCRdb table keeps only in-frame clones and is missing some. The sample holds about 99,000 clones, roughly 53% seen once. The sequencing input was CD4+ T cells sorted from blood. These receptor sequences come from a human donor in good health.

The V and J genes are TRBV6-1 and TRBJ2-3; maybe TRBD2 (5 bases). The CDR3 spans 15 residues. With 5 bases removed from V and 1 base from J, the gap between germline ends came to 13 bases. Germline V lookup: CDR1 MNHNS, CDR2 SASEGT. The CDR3 DNA sequence: TGTGCCAGCAGTCCGGACGGAGGCGGCACAGATACGCAGTATTTT. This codes for CASSPDGGGTDTQYF.

The chain links TRBV5-1 to TRBJ2-4; D may match TRBD1 or TRBD2 (6 bases each). Looked up from germline, CDR1 is SGHRS and CDR2 is YFSETQ. Trimming cost V 0 bases and J 6 bases, with 13 bases left between them. This CDR3 contains 15 residues. The CDR3 sequence: CASSLGEGGRNIQYF. The DNA for the CDR3 is TGCGCCAGCAGCTTGGGAGAGGGGGGCCGAAACATTCAGTACTTC. Complete variable domain (other parts from reference TRBV5-1 and TRBJ2-4): KAGVTQTPRYLIKTRGQQVTLSCSPISGHRSVSWYQQTPGQGLQFLFEYFSETQRNKGNFPGRFSGRQFSNSRSEMNVSTLELGDSALYLCASSLGEGGRNIQYFGAGTRLSVL.

The chain combines TRBV5-6 with TRBJ2-1, with D hard to call. The germline V gene encodes CDR1 SGHDT and CDR2 YYEEEE. The V gene lost 0 bases and the J gene lost 9 bases, with 4 bases spanning the gap. The CDR3 loop spans 11 amino acids. CDR3 coding DNA: TGTGCCAGCAGCTTGGAAGCTGAGCAGTTCTTC. Amino acid sequence: CASSLEAEQFF.